This TCR beta chain was recovered during a study of cytomegalovirus exposure and HLA in healthy donors. Whole-study results and caveats: The CMV antigen specificity of a few CMV-associated chains was confirmed through in vitro analysis.

Primers: 60 Vbeta forward and 13 Jbeta reverse. Generated by immunoSEQ multiplex PCR, the TCRdb table keeps only in-frame clones and is missing some. The sample has about 84,000 clones; around three fifths are singletons. To note about this clone: Its specificity is not known.

Germline values: CDR1 SNHLY, CDR2 FYNNEI. The J segment lost 3 bases and the V segment lost 6 bases, leaving 7 bases of the junction unmatched. The CDR3 extends over 15 amino acids. This TCR came from a middle-aged woman in good health and CMV-seropositive. The chain recombines TRBV2 with TRBJ1-5; 8 nucleotides agree with TRBD1. Sequencing was carried out using PBMCs. The chain's CDR3 is CASSLDRGPNQPQHF. The DNA of the CDR3 is TGTGCCAGCAGCCTTGACAGGGGCCCCAATCAGCCCCAGCATTTT. The complete variable domain, with remaining parts taken from reference TRBV2 and TRBJ1-5, reads EPEVTQTPSHQVTQMGQEVILRCVPISNHLYFYWYRQILGQKVEFLVSFYNNEISEKSEIFDDQFSVERPDGSNFTLKIRSTKLEDSAMYFCASSLDRGPNQPQHFGDGTRLSIL.